This T cell receptor (beta chain) was recovered during a study of shared clonotypes between healthy human individuals (dated by TCRdb to 2019 to 2021). Study-wide context: A couple of women and a few men aged 18 to 49 years were included in the cohort. To estimate repertoire size and how much clonotype sharing occurs between individuals, the study deeply sequenced the blood TCR repertoires of 4 to 6 healthy adults. To increase sequencing depth and limit assay-specific biases, TCR repertoire library preparation and sequencing were carried out by different laboratories using diverse techniques. Per donor, leukapheresis produced somewhere between about 0.94 and 10 billion PBMCs. The investigation overall reported the following: Sampling was restricted to blood, and TCR repertoires in tissues likely differ from the TCR repertoires found in blood. Pairwise subsampling indicated that sequencing depth was expected to affect the degree of clonotype sharing among donors. The small number of donors limited the genetic and exposure-history diversity represented.

Using the deep immunoSEQ assay, multiplex PCR amplified TCR CDR3 regions from genomic DNA. Genomic DNA extracted from each cell subset was distributed evenly over all wells of several immunoSEQ 96-well plates, and each plate served as one replicate. For unsorted PBMC, roughly 300 ng of genomic DNA, equivalent to tens of thousands of T cell genomes, went into each replicate PCR. Unsorted PBMC genomic DNA was sequenced across ten immunoSEQ deep assay plates. Purified libraries were measured with a Qubit 3.0 fluorometer, size-checked on a Bioanalyzer 2100, and measured again with the KAPA Library Quantification kit. Every immunoSEQ 96-well plate was sequenced on a separate single-read 150-cycle Illumina NextSeq 550 flow cell. From the authors' description of their analysis: Because the immunoSEQ output included only junctional sequences and no quality scores, the filtering could not be the same as the filtering used for full-length reads. Sequences were annotated with PyIR, a Python wrapper for IgBLAST v1.9, and V/J genes and CDR3 were assigned using IMGT germline references. Reads with weak V/J assignments (E-value above 1e-6), missing CDR3, stop codons, out-of-frame junctions, or ambiguous translated residues were removed. V3J clonotypes were defined by identical inferred V gene, J gene, and CDR3 amino acid sequence. Percentage overlap between repertoires was calculated by dividing the number of shared unique clonotypes by the size of the smaller repertoire. RTK rarefaction, the Chao1 estimator, and Recon v2.1 estimates of unobserved clonotypes were used to assess repertoire richness. The immuneACCESS repertoire file appears here via TCRdb, limited to in-frame rearrangements. These files lack a portion of the clones; in checked studies, under half of the deficit traces to unresolved V genes, and the cause of the others is not known. D and trimming come from the DNA, and the V and J calls and clone size come from that table. In all, the sample holds fewer than 650,000 clones, and roughly four fifths of those were seen once. Of the sample, approximately 12% falls within the top ten clones.

For this clone: Its target antigen remains unknown. Base qualities are not provided; no much larger clone lies one nucleotide away.

The CDR3 covers 16 residues, taking in both the cysteine and the phenylalanine. Only CDR3 DNA remains: 48 bases, in frame from the first base. V and J are truncated by 4 bases and 2 bases respectively, leaving an intervening sequence of 16 bases. CDR1 and CDR2 are read off the germline V gene as SGHDN and FVKESK. Healthy HIV-negative adults with no recently reported acute infections or vaccinations were included as donors. Every donor was a Caucasian adult residing in Nashville, Tennessee, USA. For unsorted samples, 90 million or so PBMCs were counted and genomic DNA was extracted with the QIAamp DNA Blood Mini kit. After blood collection by leukapheresis, PBMCs were isolated using Ficoll-Histopaque density gradient centrifugation and then cryopreserved in the vapor phase of liquid nitrogen.

Recombination connected TRBV14 to TRBJ2-3, and perhaps TRBD2 as D gene, on 6 matching bases. The clonotype originates from a woman between 35 and 50 years old in good health. Some clones in this sample may be carry-over from other donors' samples. The sample comprised PBMCs. The nucleotides are TGTGCCAGCAGCCCTGAGCGGGTGGGCCCCACAGATACGCAGTATTTT. This encodes CASSPERVGPTDTQYF.